The 4 T cell receptor beta chains listed next were all sequenced from one sample in a study of blood T cell repertoires in COVID-19. Using immunoSEQ multiplex PCR, the repertoire was profiled, and TCRdb retains in-frame clones only, with some absent. The sample carries about 9,600 clones, 80% to 90% recorded once. What was sequenced was peripheral blood. The receptors come from a human donor in a cohort sampled during active COVID-19.

The chain is built from TRBV7-2 and TRBJ1-2; no reliable D call. In germline, CDR1 is SGHTA, CDR2 FQGNSA. This CDR3 contains 15 residues. V lost 2 bases to trimming and J lost 0 bases, with 10 bases between them. This CDR3 reads CASSLSPDTNYGYTF. The CDR3 DNA is TGTGCCAGCAGCTTATCCCCAGACACTAACTATGGCTACACCTTC.

The rearrangement uses TRBV11-2 and TRBJ2-7; 12 nucleotides match TRBD2. The germline gives CDR1 SGHAT, CDR2 FQNNGV. The length of the CDR3 is 18 residues. J lost 0 bases, V lost 0 bases, and 6 bases had no gene match. The CDR3, as DNA: TGTGCCAGCAGCTTAGACGGACTAGCGGGATTAAGCTCCTACGAGCAGTACTTC. Translated, it gives CASSLDGLAGLSSYEQYF.

This clone was counted a single time. The chain carries TRBV2 and TRBJ1-1; tentatively, D is TRBD1 (6 bases). With 5 bases removed from V and 4 bases from J, the gap between germline ends came to 14 bases. The length of the CDR3 is 14 residues. Germline values: CDR1 SNHLY, CDR2 FYNNEI. CDR3 residues: CASSISGDRTEAFF. For the CDR3, the DNA is TGTGCCAGCAGTATATCAGGGGATCGCACTGAAGCTTTCTTT.

V usage is TRBV15 and J usage is TRBJ1-2, with TRBD1 matching 8 bases. Germline V lookup: CDR1 LNHNV, CDR2 YYDKDF (reference sequence). V shed 9 bases and J 4 bases; nucleotides not matched to a gene: 7. The CDR3 consists of 13 residues. This CDR3 reads CATTGQGVYGYTF. As DNA, the CDR3 is TGTGCCACGACCGGACAGGGCGTCTATGGCTACACCTTC.